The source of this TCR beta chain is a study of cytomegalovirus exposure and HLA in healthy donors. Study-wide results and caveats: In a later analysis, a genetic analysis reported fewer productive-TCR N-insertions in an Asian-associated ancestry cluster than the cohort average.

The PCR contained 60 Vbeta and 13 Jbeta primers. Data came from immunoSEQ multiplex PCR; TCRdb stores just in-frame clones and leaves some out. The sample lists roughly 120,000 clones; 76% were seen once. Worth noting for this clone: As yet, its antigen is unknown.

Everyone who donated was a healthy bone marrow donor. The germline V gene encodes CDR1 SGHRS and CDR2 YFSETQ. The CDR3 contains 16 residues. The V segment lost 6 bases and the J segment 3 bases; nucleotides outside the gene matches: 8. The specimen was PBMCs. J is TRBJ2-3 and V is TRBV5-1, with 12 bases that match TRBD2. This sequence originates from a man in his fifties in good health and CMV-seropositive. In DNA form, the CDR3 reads TGCGCCAGCACTGATTTGACTAGCGGGAGTACAGATACGCAGTATTTT. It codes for CASTDLTSGSTDTQYF. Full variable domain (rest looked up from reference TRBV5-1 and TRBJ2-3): KAGVTQTPRYLIKTRGQQVTLSCSPISGHRSVSWYQQTPGQGLQFLFEYFSETQRNKGNFPGRFSGRQFSNSRSEMNVSTLELGDSALYLCASTDLTSGSTDTQYFGPGTRLTVL.